These 3 T cell receptor beta chains share one sample of origin, sequenced in a study of T cells in narcolepsy. Profiled with immunoSEQ multiplex PCR; TCRdb holds only in-frame clones, not every one. The table records about 32,000 clones, roughly 87% of them present only once. The source material was memory (CD45RA-) CD4+ T cells from blood. The receptors stem from a human donor in good health.

V usage is TRBV14 and J usage is TRBJ2-1; 8 nucleotides match TRBD1. V dropped 4 bases and J dropped 11; count of bases not matched to a gene: 10. The CDR3 loop spans 14 amino acids. CDR1 and CDR2 (germline): SGHDN, FVKESK. The CDR3 region is CASSPTRAGGKQFF. As DNA, the CDR3 is TGTGCCAGCAGCCCCACTAGGGCAGGGGGCAAGCAGTTCTTC. Full variable domain (remainder filled in from reference TRBV14 and TRBJ2-1): EAGVTQFPSHSVIEKGQTVTLRCDPISGHDNLYWYRRVMGKEIKFLLHFVKESKQDESGMPNNRFLAERTGGTYSTLKVQPAELEDSGVYFCASSPTRAGGKQFFGPGTRLTVL.

The V and J genes are TRBV18 and TRBJ1-6, with a weak D call TRBD1 (5 bases). Germline V gene sequence: CDR1 KGHSH, CDR2 LQKENI. This CDR3 comprises 14 residues. V lost 6 bases, J lost 7 bases, and 13 bases lay in between. CDR3 bases: TGTGCCAGCTCTTACGATGGGGGGAATTCACCCCTCCACTTT. Protein: CASSYDGGNSPLHF. Filled out from reference TRBV18 and TRBJ1-6, the complete variable domain reads NAGVMQNPRHLVRRRGQEARLRCSPMKGHSHVYWYRQLPEEGLKFMVYLQKENIIDESGMPKERFSAEFPKEGPSILRIQQVVRGDSAAYFCASSYDGGNSPLHFGNGTRLTVT.

For this clone: One end of the junction varies from germline; a read error may be responsible. The V and J genes are TRBV6-1 and TRBJ1-3, with D maybe TRBD1 (5 bases). Germline assignment: CDR1 MNHNS and CDR2 SASEGT. The CDR3 sequence is 18 residues long. The CDR3 loop is CASSEAFGGLGGGNAIYF. The CDR3 DNA sequence: TGTGCCAGCAGTGAAGCCTTCGGAGGCCTCGGGGGGGGAAACGCCATATATTTT.